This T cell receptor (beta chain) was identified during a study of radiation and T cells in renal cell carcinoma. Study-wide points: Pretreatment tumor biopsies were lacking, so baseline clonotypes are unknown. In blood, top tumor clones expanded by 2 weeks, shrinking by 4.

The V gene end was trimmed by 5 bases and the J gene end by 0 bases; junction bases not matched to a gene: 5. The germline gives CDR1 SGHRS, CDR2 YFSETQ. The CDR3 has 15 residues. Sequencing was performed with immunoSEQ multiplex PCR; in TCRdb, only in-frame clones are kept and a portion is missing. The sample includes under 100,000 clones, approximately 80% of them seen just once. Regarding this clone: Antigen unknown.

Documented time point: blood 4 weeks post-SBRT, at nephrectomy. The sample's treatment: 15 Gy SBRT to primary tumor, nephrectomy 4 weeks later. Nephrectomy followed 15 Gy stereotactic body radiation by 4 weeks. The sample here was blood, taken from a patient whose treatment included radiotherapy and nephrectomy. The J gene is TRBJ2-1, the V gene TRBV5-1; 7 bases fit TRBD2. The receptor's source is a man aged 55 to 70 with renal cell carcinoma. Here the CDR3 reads CASRLSGISYNEQFF. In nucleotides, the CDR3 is TGCGCCAGCAGACTAAGCGGGATCTCCTACAATGAGCAGTTCTTC.